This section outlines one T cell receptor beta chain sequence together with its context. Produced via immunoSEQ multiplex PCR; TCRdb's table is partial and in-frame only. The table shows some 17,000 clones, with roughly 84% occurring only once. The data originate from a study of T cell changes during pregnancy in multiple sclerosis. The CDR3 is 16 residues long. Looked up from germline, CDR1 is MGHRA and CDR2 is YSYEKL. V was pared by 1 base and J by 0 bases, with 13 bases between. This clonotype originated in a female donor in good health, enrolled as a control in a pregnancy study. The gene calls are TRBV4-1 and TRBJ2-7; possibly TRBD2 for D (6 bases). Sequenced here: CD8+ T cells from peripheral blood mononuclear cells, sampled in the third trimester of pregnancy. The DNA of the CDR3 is TGCGCCAGCAGCCAAGCAGGCGTAGCGGCCTCCTACGAGCAGTACTTC. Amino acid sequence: CASSQAGVAASYEQYF.